The clone carrying this T cell receptor beta chain showed up just a few times. This specimen comes from a study of beta chain features in type 1 diabetes. cDNA synthesis used the whole RNA isolate, giving expressed TCRB sequences. Profiling relied on immunoSEQ multiplex PCR, and the TCRdb table lists in-frame clones only, not all of them. Of over 500,000 clones in the sample, roughly 15% were seen once. The receptor was derived from a young man in good health. The sequenced sample consisted of naive CD4+ T cells from blood.

The DNA for the CDR3 is TGTGCCAGCAGTGAAGCTCAGCTCTGGGAGACCCAGTACTTC. Encoded protein: CASSEAQLWETQYF. The chain recombines TRBV6-1 with TRBJ2-5, with D uncertain. Germline-derived CDR1 and CDR2 are MNHNS and SASEGT. The CDR3 loop spans 14 amino acids. Trimming stripped 0 bases from V and 5 bases from J, with 10 bases between.